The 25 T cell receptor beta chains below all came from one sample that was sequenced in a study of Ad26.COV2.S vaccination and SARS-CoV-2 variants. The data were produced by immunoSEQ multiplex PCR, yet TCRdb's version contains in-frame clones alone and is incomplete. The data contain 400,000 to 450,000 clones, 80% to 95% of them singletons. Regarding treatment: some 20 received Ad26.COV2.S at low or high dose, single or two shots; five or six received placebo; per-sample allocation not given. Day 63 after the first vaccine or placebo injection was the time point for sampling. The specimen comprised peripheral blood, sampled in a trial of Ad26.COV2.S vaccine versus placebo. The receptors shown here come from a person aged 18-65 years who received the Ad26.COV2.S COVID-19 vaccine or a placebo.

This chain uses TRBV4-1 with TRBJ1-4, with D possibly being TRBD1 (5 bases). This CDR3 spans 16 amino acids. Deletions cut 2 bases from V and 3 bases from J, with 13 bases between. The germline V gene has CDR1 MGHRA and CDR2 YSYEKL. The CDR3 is CASSQTPGHANEKLFF. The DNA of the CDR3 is TGCGCCAGCAGCCAAACCCCCGGACACGCTAATGAAAAACTGTTTTTT.

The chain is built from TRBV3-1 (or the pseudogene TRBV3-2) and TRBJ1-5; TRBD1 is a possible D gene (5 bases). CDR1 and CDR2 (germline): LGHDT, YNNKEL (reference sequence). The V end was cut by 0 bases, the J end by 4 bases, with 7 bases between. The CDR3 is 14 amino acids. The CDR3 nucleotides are TGTGCCAGCAGCCAAGAGGGGGGAAATCAGCCCCAGCATTTT. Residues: CASSQEGGNQPQHF.

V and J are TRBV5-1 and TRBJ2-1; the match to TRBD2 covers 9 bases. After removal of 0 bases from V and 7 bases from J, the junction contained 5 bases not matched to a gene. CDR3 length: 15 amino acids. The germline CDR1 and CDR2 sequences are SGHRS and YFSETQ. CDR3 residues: CASSLVAGVENEQFF. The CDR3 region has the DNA TGCGCCAGCAGCTTGGTAGCGGGAGTCGAGAATGAGCAGTTCTTC.

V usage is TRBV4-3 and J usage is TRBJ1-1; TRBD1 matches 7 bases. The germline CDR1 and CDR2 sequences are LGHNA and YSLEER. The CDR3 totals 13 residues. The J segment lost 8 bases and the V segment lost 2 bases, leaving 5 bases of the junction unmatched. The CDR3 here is CASSQSRGKEAFF. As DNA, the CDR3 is TGCGCCAGCAGCCAATCCAGGGGGAAGGAAGCTTTCTTT.

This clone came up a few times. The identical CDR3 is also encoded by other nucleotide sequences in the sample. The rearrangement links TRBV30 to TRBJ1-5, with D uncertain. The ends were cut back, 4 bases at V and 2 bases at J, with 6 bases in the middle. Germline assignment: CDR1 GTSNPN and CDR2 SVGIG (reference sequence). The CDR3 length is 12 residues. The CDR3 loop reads CAWTDGNQPQHF. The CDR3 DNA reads TGTGCCTGGACGGATGGCAATCAGCCCCAGCATTTT.

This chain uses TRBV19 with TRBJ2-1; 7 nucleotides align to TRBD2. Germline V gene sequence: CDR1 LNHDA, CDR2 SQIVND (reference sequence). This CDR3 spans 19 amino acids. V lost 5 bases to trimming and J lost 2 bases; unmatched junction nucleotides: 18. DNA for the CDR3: TGTGCCAGTAGTGTCACAACACCGGGACTACTGACGACCTACAATGAGCAGTTCTTC. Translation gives CASSVTTPGLLTTYNEQFF.

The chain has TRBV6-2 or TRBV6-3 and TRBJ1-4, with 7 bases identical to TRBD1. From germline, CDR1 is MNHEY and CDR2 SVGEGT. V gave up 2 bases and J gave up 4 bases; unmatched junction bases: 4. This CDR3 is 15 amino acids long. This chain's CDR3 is CASSYRDSGNEKLFF. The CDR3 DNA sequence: TGTGCCAGCAGTTACCGGGACAGCGGTAATGAAAAACTGTTTTTT.

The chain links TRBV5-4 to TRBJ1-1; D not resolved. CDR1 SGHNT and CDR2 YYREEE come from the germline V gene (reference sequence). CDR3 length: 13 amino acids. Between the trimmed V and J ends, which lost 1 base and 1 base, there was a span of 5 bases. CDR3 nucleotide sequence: TGTGCCAGCAGCTTGAGACAGAACACTGAAGCTTTCTTT. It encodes CASSLRQNTEAFF.

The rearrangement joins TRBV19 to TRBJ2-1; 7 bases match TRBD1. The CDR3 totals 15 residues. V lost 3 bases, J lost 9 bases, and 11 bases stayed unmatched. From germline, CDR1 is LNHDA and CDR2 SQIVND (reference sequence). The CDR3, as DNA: TGTGCCAGTAGTATTTTTGCTACAGGGGATGGTGAGCAGTTCTTC. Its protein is CASSIFATGDGEQFF.

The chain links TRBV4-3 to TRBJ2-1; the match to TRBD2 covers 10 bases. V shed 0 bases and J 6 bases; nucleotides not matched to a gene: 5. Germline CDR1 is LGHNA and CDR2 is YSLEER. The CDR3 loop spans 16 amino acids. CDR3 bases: TGCGCCAGCAGCCAAGAACGACTAGCGGGTTTCAATGAGCAGTTCTTC. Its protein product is CASSQERLAGFNEQFF.

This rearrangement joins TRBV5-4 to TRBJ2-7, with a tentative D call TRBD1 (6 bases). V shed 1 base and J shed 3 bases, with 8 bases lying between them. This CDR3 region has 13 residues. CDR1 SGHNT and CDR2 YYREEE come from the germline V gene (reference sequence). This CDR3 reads CASSLTGLYEQYF. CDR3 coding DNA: TGTGCCAGCAGCTTGACAGGGCTCTACGAGCAGTACTTC.

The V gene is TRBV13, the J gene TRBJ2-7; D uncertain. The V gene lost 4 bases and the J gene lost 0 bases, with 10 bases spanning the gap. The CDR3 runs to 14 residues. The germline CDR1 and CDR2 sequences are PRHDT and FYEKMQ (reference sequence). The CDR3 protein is CASSSTRSSYEQYF. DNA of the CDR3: TGTGCCAGCAGCTCAACCCGAAGCTCCTACGAGCAGTACTTC.

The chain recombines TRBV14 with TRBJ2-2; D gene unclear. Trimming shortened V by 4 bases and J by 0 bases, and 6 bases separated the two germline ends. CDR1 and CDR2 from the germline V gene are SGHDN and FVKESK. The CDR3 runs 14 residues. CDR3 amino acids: CASSRDPNTGELFF. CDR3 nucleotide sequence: TGTGCCAGCAGCCGAGACCCGAACACCGGGGAGCTGTTTTTT.

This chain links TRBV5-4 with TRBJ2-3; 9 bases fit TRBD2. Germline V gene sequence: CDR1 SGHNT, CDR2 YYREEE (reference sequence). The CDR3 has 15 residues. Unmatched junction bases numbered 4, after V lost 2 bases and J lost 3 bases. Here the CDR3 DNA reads TGTGCCAGCAGCTTACCAGCGGGAGGAACAGATACGCAGTATTTT. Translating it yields CASSLPAGGTDTQYF.

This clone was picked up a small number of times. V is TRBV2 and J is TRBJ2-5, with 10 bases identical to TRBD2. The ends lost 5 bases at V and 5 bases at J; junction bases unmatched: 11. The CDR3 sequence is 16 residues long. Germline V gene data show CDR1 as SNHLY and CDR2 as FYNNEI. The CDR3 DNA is TGTGCCAGCAGTCTCTTCCCTAGCGGGAGTGGTGAGACCCAGTACTTC. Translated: CASSLFPSGSGETQYF. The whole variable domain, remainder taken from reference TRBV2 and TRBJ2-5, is EPEVTQTPSHQVTQMGQEVILRCVPISNHLYFYWYRQILGQKVEFLVSFYNNEISEKSEIFDDQFSVERPDGSNFTLKIRSTKLEDSAMYFCASSLFPSGSGETQYFGPGTRLLVL.

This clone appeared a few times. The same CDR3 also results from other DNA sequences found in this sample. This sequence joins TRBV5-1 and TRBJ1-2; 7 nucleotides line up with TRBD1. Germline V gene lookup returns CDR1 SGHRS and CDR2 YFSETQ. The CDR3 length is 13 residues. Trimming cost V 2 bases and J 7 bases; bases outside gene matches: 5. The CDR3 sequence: CASSLQGIGGYTF. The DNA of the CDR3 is TGCGCCAGCAGCTTACAGGGGATAGGTGGCTACACCTTC.

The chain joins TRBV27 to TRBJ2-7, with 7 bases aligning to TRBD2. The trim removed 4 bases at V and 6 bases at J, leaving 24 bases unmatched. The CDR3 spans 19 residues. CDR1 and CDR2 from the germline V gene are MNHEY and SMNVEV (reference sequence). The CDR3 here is CASSSLGKSWRELIGEQYF. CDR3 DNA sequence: TGTGCCAGCAGTTCCTTGGGGAAGTCTTGGCGGGAGTTGATAGGCGAGCAGTACTTC.

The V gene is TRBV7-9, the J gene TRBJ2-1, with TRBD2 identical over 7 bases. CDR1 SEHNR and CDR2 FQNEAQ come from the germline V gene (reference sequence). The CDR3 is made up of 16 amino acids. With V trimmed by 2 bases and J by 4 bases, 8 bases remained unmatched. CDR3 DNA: TGTGCCAGCAGCTTACTGGGAGGGCCCAAGTACAATGAGCAGTTCTTC. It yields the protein CASSLLGGPKYNEQFF.

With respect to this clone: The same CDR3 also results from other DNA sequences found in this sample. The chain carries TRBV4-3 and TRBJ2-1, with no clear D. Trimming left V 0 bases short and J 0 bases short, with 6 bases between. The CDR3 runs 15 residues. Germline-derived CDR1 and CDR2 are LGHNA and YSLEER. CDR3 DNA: TGCGCCAGCAGCCAAGACTCATCCTCCTACAATGAGCAGTTCTTC. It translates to CASSQDSSSYNEQFF.

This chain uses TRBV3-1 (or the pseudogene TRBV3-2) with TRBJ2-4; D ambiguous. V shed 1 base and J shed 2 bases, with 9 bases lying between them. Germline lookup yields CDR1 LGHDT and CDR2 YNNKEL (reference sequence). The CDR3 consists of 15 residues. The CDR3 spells CASSQAAMSKNIQYF. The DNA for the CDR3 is TGTGCCAGCAGCCAAGCGGCGATGTCCAAAAACATTCAGTACTTC.

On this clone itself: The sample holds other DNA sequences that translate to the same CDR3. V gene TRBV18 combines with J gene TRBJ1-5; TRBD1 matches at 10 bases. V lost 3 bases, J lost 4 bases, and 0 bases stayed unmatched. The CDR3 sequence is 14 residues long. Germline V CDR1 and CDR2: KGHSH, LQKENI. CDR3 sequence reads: CASSPDRGNQPQHF. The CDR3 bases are TGTGCCAGCTCACCGGACAGGGGGAATCAGCCCCAGCATTTT.

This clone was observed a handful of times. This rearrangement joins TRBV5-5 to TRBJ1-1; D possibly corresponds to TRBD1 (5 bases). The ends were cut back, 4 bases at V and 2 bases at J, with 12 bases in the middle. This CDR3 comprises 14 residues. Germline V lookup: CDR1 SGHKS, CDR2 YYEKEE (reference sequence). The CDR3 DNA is TGTGCCAGCAGCCTGCCGGGACCAAACACTGAAGCTTTCTTT. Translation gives CASSLPGPNTEAFF.

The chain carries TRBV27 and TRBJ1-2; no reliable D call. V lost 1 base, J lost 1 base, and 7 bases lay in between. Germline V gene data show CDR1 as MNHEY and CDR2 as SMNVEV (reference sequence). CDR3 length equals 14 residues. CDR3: CASSLFKGNYGYTF. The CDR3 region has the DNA TGTGCCAGCAGTTTATTTAAGGGTAACTATGGCTACACCTTC.

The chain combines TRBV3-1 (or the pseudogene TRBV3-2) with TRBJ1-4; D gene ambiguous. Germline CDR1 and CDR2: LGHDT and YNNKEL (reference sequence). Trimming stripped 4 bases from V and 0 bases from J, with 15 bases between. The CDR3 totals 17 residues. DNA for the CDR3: TGTGCCAGCAGCCTTGAGCTAGCGACCGCAACTAATGAAAAACTGTTTTTT. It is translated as CASSLELATATNEKLFF.

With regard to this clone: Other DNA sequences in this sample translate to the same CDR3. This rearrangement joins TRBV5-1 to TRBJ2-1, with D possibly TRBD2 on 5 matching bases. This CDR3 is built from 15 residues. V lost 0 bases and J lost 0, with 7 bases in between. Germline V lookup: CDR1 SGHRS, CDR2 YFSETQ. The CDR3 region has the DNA TGCGCCAGCAGCTTGGGAGGGAGCTCCTACAATGAGCAGTTCTTC. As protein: CASSLGGSSYNEQFF.